Following are 8 T cell receptor beta chains from one sample sequenced in a study of technical replicates of blood from several donors. Profiling relied on immunoSEQ multiplex PCR, and the TCRdb table lists in-frame clones only, not all of them. Of about 73,000 clones listed, 90% were seen once; the top ten hold roughly 4.5%. Sequencing used PBMCs. These receptors all stem from a human donor in good health. Some clones in this sample may be carry-over from other donors' samples.

The chain is built from TRBV9 and TRBJ2-5; the D gene is possibly TRBD2 (6 bases). Germline values: CDR1 SGDLS, CDR2 YYNGEE. The V gene lost 4 bases and the J gene lost 5 bases, with 18 bases spanning the gap. The CDR3 contains 15 residues. This CDR3 is CASSPESGVWETQYF. CDR3 in DNA: TGTGCCAGCAGCCCCGAATCGGGGGTGTGGGAGACCCAGTACTTC.

The chain is built from TRBV5-4 and TRBJ2-5; possible D gene TRBD1, 6 bases. The CDR3 is made up of 15 amino acids. Trimming took off 5 bases at V and 1 base at J, with 15 bases between the two ends. Germline-derived CDR1 and CDR2 are SGHNT and YYREEE (reference sequence). The CDR3 DNA reads as TGTGCCAGCAGGATACAGGGAAGGAGCCAAGAGACCCAGTACTTC. This codes for CASRIQGRSQETQYF.

The rearrangement joins TRBV7-2 to TRBJ1-3, with 10 bases matching TRBD1. V was clipped by 0 bases and J by 4 bases; unmatched bases: 3. CDR1 and CDR2 from the germline V gene are SGHTA and FQGNSA. The CDR3 length is 16 residues. The CDR3 region has the DNA TGTGCCAGCAGCTTAGCAGGGACAGGGGTCGGAAACACCATATATTTT. This gives the protein CASSLAGTGVGNTIYF.

The chain combines TRBV7-9 with TRBJ1-6; the match to TRBD1 covers 9 bases. Germline lookup yields CDR1 SEHNR and CDR2 FQNEAQ (reference sequence). This CDR3 has 15 residues. V lost 5 bases to trimming and J lost 7 bases; unmatched junction nucleotides: 6. The CDR3 nucleotides are TGTGCCAGCAGCCCGGAGGACAGGGGAAATTCACCCCTCCACTTT. Protein: CASSPEDRGNSPLHF.

The chain has TRBV4-2 and TRBJ1-5, with unresolved D. Germline CDR1 reads LGHNA; CDR2 reads YNFKEQ. V shed 0 bases and J shed 5 bases, with 8 bases lying between them. CDR3 length: 14 residues. This CDR3 reads CASSQDVEDQPQHF. In nucleotides, the CDR3 is TGTGCCAGCAGCCAAGATGTAGAGGATCAGCCCCAGCATTTT.

This chain uses TRBV4-3 with TRBJ2-5; maybe TRBD2 (6 bases). This CDR3 spans 15 amino acids. Trimming pared 3 bases from V and 5 bases from J, leaving 16 bases between. Germline V CDR1 and CDR2: LGHNA, YSLEER. CDR3 in amino acids: CASSQGGRGRETQYF. CDR3 sequence (DNA): TGCGCCAGCAGCCAGGGAGGACGGGGAAGGGAGACCCAGTACTTC.

This clone showed up many times. This chain connects TRBV6-1 to TRBJ2-7; TRBD1 might be the D (5 bases). From germline, CDR1 is MNHNS and CDR2 SASEGT. V lost 10 bases and J 3 bases, leaving 19 bases between the germline ends. CDR3 length equals 14 residues. CDR3 nucleotide sequence: TGTGCCACACTTATGGGGCCGTTTGACTACGAGCAGTACTTC. Translation gives CATLMGPFDYEQYF.

This sequence joins TRBV7-8 and TRBJ2-1; 10 positions match TRBD2. There are 15 residues in the CDR3. The V gene end was trimmed by 0 bases and the J gene end by 4 bases; junction bases not matched to a gene: 0. Germline loops: CDR1 SGHVS, CDR2 FQNEAQ. Here the CDR3 reads CASSLALAGYNEQFF. CDR3 coding DNA: TGTGCCAGCAGCTTAGCACTAGCGGGGTACAATGAGCAGTTCTTC.